This T cell receptor beta chain was retrieved from a study of blood T cell repertoires in COVID-19. About the study: COVID-19 samples from acute and convalescent phases originated in the United States, Italy and Spain. Sources were T cells, B-cell-depleted T cells, or PBMCs; the material itself was cDNA or gDNA.

This CDR3 is built from 15 residues. CDR1 is SEHNR, CDR2 FQNEAQ, per germline (reference sequence). Deletions cut 3 bases from V and 1 base from J, with 10 bases between. Authors' processing steps: Reference gene primer amplification in the assay estimated nucleated cell counts. The assay was immunoSEQ multiplex PCR, and TCRdb's table has in-frame clones only and misses some. V, J and clone size are those of that table, while D and trimming were read from the DNA. The sample has tens of thousands of clones; 78% are singletons. The sequencing sample was made of peripheral blood. The chain carries TRBV7-9 and TRBJ2-1; weak D call: TRBD2 (6 bases). The sequence was obtained from a man aged 65 to 85 with COVID-19, enrolled during active disease. CDR3 coding DNA: TGTGCCAGCAGCTTCGGGGGTAGTTCCTACAATGAGCAGTTCTTC. Translated: CASSFGGSSYNEQFF.